This record looks at one TCR beta chain sequence and its context. What antigen it recognizes has not been identified. There are no base qualities to consult, and no much larger clone falls within one base. The data originate from a study of blood T cell repertoires in COVID-19 (dated by TCRdb to 2020 to 2022). Broadly, across the study: The collaborator samples originated in the United States, Italy and Spain and spanned the acute and convalescent phases of COVID-19. The repertoires were released in a freely available public database intended as a resource for research on the immune response to SARS-CoV-2. The samples were drawn from the first 160 participants of the ongoing ImmuneRACE study and from some 1,300 subjects provided by 6 global collaborators. The material from the prospective study consisted of cDNA or gDNA derived from T cells, B-cell-depleted T cells, or PBMCs. The sample metadata nearly always contained a de-identified subject ID, COVID-19 status, age in years and sex. Where available, HLA class I and class II types were taken from metadata supplied by the sample provider and were not determined by assay-based typing. Deeply sampled blood TCRbeta repertoires from subjects exposed to, actively infected with, or recovered from COVID-19 were included in the dataset. What the work shows at the level of the full study, not this receptor alone: How much clinical and demographic metadata was included differed by source and by participant, and the metadata was provided uncurated.

Each collaborating institution followed its own protocols to collect whole blood in K2EDTA tubes. For TCRbeta analysis, collaborators shipped samples in one of three forms: frozen whole blood, isolated PBMCs, or DNA extracted from either of those sample types. As encoded in the germline V gene, CDR1 is KGHDR while CDR2 is SFDVKD. From the cysteine through the phenylalanine, the CDR3 covers 16 amino acids. Only CDR3 DNA is held: 48 bases, read in frame from base 1. Trimming removed 1 base from V and 8 bases from J; the gene matches leave 6 bases unexplained. The immunoSEQ Assay, a bias-controlled multiplex PCR, was used to amplify TCRbeta CDR3 regions from genomic DNA. In the original analysis: The number of nucleated cells in each sample was estimated by amplification of reference gene primers within the assay. To quantify the absolute abundance of each unique TCRbeta CDR3 rearrangement, sequence reads were collapsed and filtered. For each sample, productive Simpson clonality was calculated as the square root of Simpson's diversity index over productive rearrangements. TCRdb obtained this table from immuneACCESS and retained in-frame rearrangements with V and J assigned. These tables miss some clones; where compared with another copy, unresolved V genes account for less than half of the shortfall, and the remainder is unexplained. Clone size and V and J calls were adopted from that table, with D and trimming inferred from the DNA. The table for this sample lists some 230,000 clones; roughly four fifths of them were counted only once. The ten largest clones add up to around 7.2% of the sample.

The chain is made from TRBV24-1 and TRBJ2-1, and TRBD1 aligns with 11 junction nucleotides. The TCR sequence derives from a woman between 50 and 59 years old with acute or convalescent COVID-19. The sequenced material came from peripheral blood. The nucleotide sequence reads as follows: TGTGCCACCAGTGATTTTGGACAGGGGGCTCAAGATGAGCAGTTCTTC. It translates as CATSDFGQGAQDEQFF.